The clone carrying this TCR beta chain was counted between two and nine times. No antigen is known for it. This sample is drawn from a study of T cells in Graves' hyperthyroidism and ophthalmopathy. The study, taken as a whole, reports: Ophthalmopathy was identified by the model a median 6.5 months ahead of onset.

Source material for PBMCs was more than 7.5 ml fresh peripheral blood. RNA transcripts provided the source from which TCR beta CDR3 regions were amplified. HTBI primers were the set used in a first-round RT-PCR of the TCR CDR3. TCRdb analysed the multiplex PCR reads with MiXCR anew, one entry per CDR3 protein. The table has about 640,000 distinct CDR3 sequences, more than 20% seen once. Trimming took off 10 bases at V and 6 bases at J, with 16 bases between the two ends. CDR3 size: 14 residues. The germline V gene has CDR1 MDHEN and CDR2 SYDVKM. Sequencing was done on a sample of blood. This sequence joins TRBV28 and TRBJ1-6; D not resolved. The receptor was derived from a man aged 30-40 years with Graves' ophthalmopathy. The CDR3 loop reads CATTSHSGNSPLHF. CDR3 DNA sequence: TGTGCCACCACGAGCCACTCGGGTAATTCACCCCTCCACTTT.